Listed below are T cell receptor beta chains from one sample, sequenced in a study of cytomegalovirus exposure and HLA in healthy donors. Clones were read by immunoSEQ multiplex PCR, and TCRdb kept only the in-frame ones, dropping some. Of 140,000 to 150,000 clones in the sample, over 60% were seen once. Material: PBMCs. The receptors come from a woman in her thirties in good health and CMV-seronegative. CDR3s include the opening cysteine and the closing phenylalanine or tryptophan. D genes are given only for firm matches. Size tells how often a clone was seen (once, few, many) or the class of an expanded clone, and some rows leave it out.

abundance: NA
j_gene: TRBJ2-3
v_gene: TRBV4-1
d_gene: TRBD2
CDR3aa: CASTALGAGSTDTQYF
CDR3nt: TGCGCCAGCACCGCCCTGGGAGCGGGGAGCACAGATACGCAGTATTTT

abundance: once
j_gene: TRBJ1-1
v_gene: TRBV13
d_gene: NA
CDR3aa: CASSPRPGEAFF
CDR3nt: TGTGCCAGCAGCCCAAGACCGGGGGAAGCTTTCTTT

abundance: NA
j_gene: TRBJ1-4
v_gene: TRBV6-6
d_gene: NA
CDR3aa: CASSYSATSKEKLFF
CDR3nt: TGTGCCAGCAGTTACTCAGCCACTAGTAAGGAAAAACTGTTTTTT

abundance: NA
j_gene: TRBJ1-3
v_gene: TRBV5-4
d_gene: NA
CDR3aa: CASSDGLSSGNTIYF
CDR3nt: TGTGCCAGCAGCGACGGACTGAGCTCTGGAAACACCATATATTTT

abundance: NA
j_gene: TRBJ2-3
v_gene: TRBV5-1
d_gene: TRBD2
CDR3aa: CASSFRGAGGRTDTQYF
CDR3nt: TGCGCCAGCAGCTTTCGAGGCGCGGGGGGACGCACAGATACGCAGTATTTT

abundance: NA
j_gene: TRBJ1-3
v_gene: TRBV19
d_gene: TRBD1
CDR3aa: CASIGTASGNTIYF
CDR3nt: TGTGCCAGTATAGGGACAGCCTCTGGAAACACCATATATTTT

abundance: once
j_gene: TRBJ2-3
v_gene: TRBV15
d_gene: TRBD2
CDR3aa: CATSPQGLAGVSTDTQYF
CDR3nt: TGTGCCACCAGCCCCCAGGGGTTAGCGGGGGTTAGCACAGATACGCAGTATTTT

abundance: NA
j_gene: TRBJ1-2
v_gene: TRBV27
d_gene: TRBD1
CDR3aa: CASSPRQGLTYGYTF
CDR3nt: TGTGCCAGCAGTCCGCGACAGGGGCTGACCTATGGCTACACCTTC

abundance: NA
j_gene: TRBJ1-5
v_gene: TRBV21-1
d_gene: NA
CDR3aa: CASSKDGLGEYSNQPQHF
CDR3nt: TGTGCCAGCAGCAAAGACGGACTAGGGGAATATAGCAATCAGCCCCAGCATTTT

abundance: NA
j_gene: TRBJ2-5
v_gene: TRBV5-1
d_gene: NA
CDR3aa: CASSLEETEETQYF
CDR3nt: TGCGCCAGCAGCTTGGAGGAGACAGAAGAGACCCAGTACTTC

abundance: once
j_gene: TRBJ1-2
v_gene: TRBV7-2
d_gene: NA
CDR3aa: CASSRYRDDYGYTF
CDR3nt: TGTGCCAGCAGCCGTTACAGGGATGACTATGGCTACACCTTC

abundance: NA
j_gene: TRBJ2-7
v_gene: TRBV4-2
d_gene: TRBD1
CDR3aa: CASSQFPGTGDEQYF
CDR3nt: TGTGCCAGCAGCCAATTCCCCGGGACAGGGGACGAGCAGTACTTC

abundance: few
j_gene: TRBJ1-1
v_gene: TRBV27
d_gene: NA
CDR3aa: CASRKGGTEAFF
CDR3nt: TGTGCCAGCAGGAAAGGAGGCACTGAAGCTTTCTTT

abundance: once
j_gene: TRBJ2-5
v_gene: TRBV7-9
d_gene: NA
CDR3aa: CASSLSRTVSVETQYF
CDR3nt: TGTGCCAGCAGCTTATCCAGGACAGTCAGCGTGGAGACCCAGTACTTC

abundance: NA
j_gene: TRBJ2-7
v_gene: TRBV18
d_gene: TRBD1
CDR3aa: CASSPTGTGFEQYF
CDR3nt: TGTGCCAGCTCACCAACGGGGACAGGGTTTGAGCAGTACTTC

abundance: NA
j_gene: TRBJ2-2
v_gene: TRBV11-2
d_gene: NA
CDR3aa: CASSPLAAVRNTGELFF
CDR3nt: TGTGCCAGCAGCCCCCTAGCAGCAGTCAGGAACACCGGGGAGCTGTTTTTT

abundance: NA
j_gene: TRBJ2-7
v_gene: TRBV4-1
d_gene: TRBD1
CDR3aa: CASSQGATGTYEQYF
CDR3nt: TGCGCCAGCAGCCAAGGGGCGACAGGGACCTACGAGCAGTACTTC

abundance: NA
j_gene: TRBJ2-7
v_gene: TRBV7-7
d_gene: NA
CDR3aa: CASSSMDKSEQYF
CDR3nt: TGTGCCAGCAGCTCAATGGACAAATCCGAGCAGTACTTC

abundance: NA
j_gene: TRBJ2-5
v_gene: TRBV27
d_gene: TRBD2
CDR3aa: CASSGTSGGAGETQYF
CDR3nt: TGTGCCAGCAGTGGGACTAGCGGGGGGGCGGGGGAGACCCAGTACTTC

abundance: NA
j_gene: TRBJ1-1
v_gene: TRBV7-9
d_gene: NA
CDR3aa: CASSLSVDTEAFF
CDR3nt: TGTGCCAGCAGCTTGTCAGTGGACACTGAAGCTTTCTTT

abundance: NA
j_gene: TRBJ1-6
v_gene: TRBV28
d_gene: NA
CDR3aa: CASSPGSPLHF
CDR3nt: TGTGCCAGCAGCCCAGGGTCACCCCTCCACTTT

abundance: few
j_gene: TRBJ1-1
v_gene: TRBV29-1
d_gene: NA
CDR3aa: CSVEVPGRENTEAFF
CDR3nt: TGCAGCGTTGAAGTACCCGGCAGGGAGAACACTGAAGCTTTCTTT

abundance: NA
j_gene: TRBJ1-4
v_gene: TRBV5-1
d_gene: TRBD1
CDR3aa: CASSSGQAGEKLFF
CDR3nt: TGCGCCAGCAGCTCGGGACAGGCCGGCGAAAAACTGTTTTTT

abundance: NA
j_gene: TRBJ2-7
v_gene: TRBV19
d_gene: TRBD1
CDR3aa: CASSHRGVYEQYF
CDR3nt: TGTGCCAGTAGCCACAGGGGGGTCTACGAGCAGTACTTC

abundance: NA
j_gene: TRBJ2-2
v_gene: TRBV6-5
d_gene: TRBD1
CDR3aa: CASSWGQPNTGELFF
CDR3nt: TGTGCCAGCAGTTGGGGACAGCCGAACACCGGGGAGCTGTTTTTT

abundance: NA
j_gene: TRBJ2-5
v_gene: TRBV5-4
d_gene: NA
CDR3aa: CASSTWVGETQYF
CDR3nt: TGTGCCAGCAGCACTTGGGTCGGGGAGACCCAGTACTTC

abundance: NA
j_gene: TRBJ1-2
v_gene: TRBV5-3
d_gene: TRBD1
CDR3aa: CARSLADRGASSRGYTF
CDR3nt: TGTGCCAGAAGCTTGGCCGACAGGGGCGCCTCGTCTCGTGGCTACACCTTC

abundance: NA
j_gene: TRBJ1-2
v_gene: TRBV4-3
d_gene: TRBD1
CDR3aa: CASSQDRAGGYTF
CDR3nt: TGCGCCAGCAGCCAGGACAGGGCTGGCGGCTACACCTTC

abundance: NA
j_gene: TRBJ1-1
v_gene: TRBV2
d_gene: NA
CDR3aa: CASIYHLEAFF
CDR3nt: TGTGCCAGCATTTACCACCTAGAAGCTTTCTTT

abundance: NA
j_gene: TRBJ2-5
v_gene: TRBV9
d_gene: TRBD1
CDR3aa: CASSGPRTGGTPETQYF
CDR3nt: TGTGCCAGCAGCGGCCCCCGGACAGGGGGAACCCCAGAGACCCAGTACTTC

abundance: NA
j_gene: TRBJ1-1
v_gene: TRBV7-6
d_gene: NA
CDR3aa: CASSAGPRAPTEAFF
CDR3nt: TGTGCCAGCAGCGCAGGACCCAGGGCGCCCACTGAAGCTTTCTTT

abundance: NA
j_gene: TRBJ1-5
v_gene: TRBV7-2
d_gene: NA
CDR3aa: CASSLESSNQPQHF
CDR3nt: TGTGCCAGCAGCTTAGAAAGCAGCAATCAGCCCCAGCATTTT

abundance: few
j_gene: TRBJ2-7
v_gene: TRBV30
d_gene: TRBD2
CDR3aa: CAWSLGLLYYEQYF
CDR3nt: TGTGCCTGGAGCCTGGGACTACTTTACTACGAGCAGTACTTC

abundance: NA
j_gene: TRBJ1-6
v_gene: TRBV28
d_gene: NA
CDR3aa: CASSRQNSPLHF
CDR3nt: TGTGCCAGCAGCCGACAGAATTCACCCCTCCACTTT

abundance: NA
j_gene: TRBJ1-4
v_gene: TRBV7-2
d_gene: NA
CDR3aa: CASSAQGGTNEKLFF
CDR3nt: TGTGCCAGCAGCGCGCAGGGAGGCACTAATGAAAAACTGTTTTTT

abundance: once
j_gene: TRBJ2-7
v_gene: TRBV6-5
d_gene: TRBD1
CDR3aa: CASRGADRVAQYF
CDR3nt: TGTGCCAGCAGGGGGGCGGACAGGGTGGCGCAGTACTTC

abundance: NA
j_gene: TRBJ2-1
v_gene: TRBV10-1
d_gene: TRBD2
CDR3aa: CASSLTSGDYNEQFF
CDR3nt: TGCGCCAGCAGTCTAACTAGCGGCGACTACAATGAGCAGTTCTTC

abundance: once
j_gene: TRBJ2-1
v_gene: TRBV7-6
d_gene: TRBD1
CDR3aa: CATKGGTGNYNEQFF
CDR3nt: TGTGCCACCAAGGGAGGGACAGGGAATTACAATGAGCAGTTCTTC

abundance: once
j_gene: TRBJ2-1
v_gene: TRBV5-1
d_gene: TRBD1
CDR3aa: CASSTGQNNEQFF
CDR3nt: TGCGCCAGCAGCACGGGACAGAACAATGAGCAGTTCTTC

abundance: few
j_gene: TRBJ2-7
v_gene: TRBV6-5
d_gene: TRBD1
CDR3aa: CASSYSRTGVYEQYF
CDR3nt: TGTGCCAGCAGTTACTCCCGGACAGGGGTCTACGAGCAGTACTTC

abundance: NA
j_gene: TRBJ1-1
v_gene: TRBV6-6
d_gene: TRBD1
CDR3aa: CASSYSTGANTEAFF
CDR3nt: TGTGCCAGCAGTTACTCTACAGGGGCAAACACTGAAGCTTTCTTT

abundance: NA
j_gene: TRBJ2-3
v_gene: TRBV7-3
d_gene: NA
CDR3aa: CASSTRTGTDTQYF
CDR3nt: TGTGCCAGCAGCACGAGGACAGGCACAGATACGCAGTATTTT

abundance: NA
j_gene: TRBJ2-2
v_gene: TRBV7-3
d_gene: TRBD1
CDR3aa: CASSWGAGQGNTGELFF
CDR3nt: TGTGCCAGCAGCTGGGGGGCGGGACAGGGAAATACCGGGGAGCTGTTTTTT

abundance: NA
j_gene: TRBJ2-5
v_gene: TRBV10-3
d_gene: TRBD2
CDR3aa: CAISGDSGGAAETQYF
CDR3nt: TGTGCCATCAGTGGAGATAGCGGGGGGGCCGCGGAGACCCAGTACTTC

abundance: NA
j_gene: TRBJ2-6
v_gene: TRBV6-5
d_gene: NA
CDR3aa: CASSTDTWANVLTF
CDR3nt: TGTGCCAGCAGCACGGACACCTGGGCCAACGTCCTGACTTTC

abundance: NA
j_gene: TRBJ2-3
v_gene: TRBV4-3
d_gene: TRBD2
CDR3aa: CASSQGLAGGHTQYF
CDR3nt: TGCGCCAGCAGCCAGGGACTAGCGGGGGGCCATACGCAGTATTTT

abundance: once
j_gene: TRBJ2-5
v_gene: TRBV5-1
d_gene: TRBD2
CDR3aa: CASRGGVVETQYF
CDR3nt: TGCGCCAGCCGCGGGGGGGTTGTTGAGACCCAGTACTTC

abundance: NA
j_gene: TRBJ1-1
v_gene: TRBV7-2
d_gene: NA
CDR3aa: CASSHPNTEAFF
CDR3nt: TGTGCCAGCAGCCATCCGAACACTGAAGCTTTCTTT

abundance: once
j_gene: TRBJ2-7
v_gene: TRBV5-1
d_gene: NA
CDR3aa: CASSPIGSGNSYEQYF
CDR3nt: TGCGCCAGCAGCCCTATAGGTAGCGGCAACTCCTACGAGCAGTACTTC

abundance: NA
j_gene: TRBJ1-1
v_gene: TRBV5-8
d_gene: NA
CDR3aa: CASSFWASEAFF
CDR3nt: TGTGCCAGCAGCTTCTGGGCAAGTGAAGCTTTCTTT

abundance: NA
j_gene: TRBJ1-2
v_gene: TRBV5-1
d_gene: NA
CDR3aa: CASSLDPGFGDYGYTF
CDR3nt: TGCGCCAGCAGCTTGGATCCGGGATTCGGCGACTATGGCTACACCTTC